The T cell receptor (beta chain) described here comes from a study of cytomegalovirus exposure and HLA in healthy donors. Overall study findings and caveats: The authors listed approximately 160 TCR beta chains as cytomegalovirus-associated.

This clone was seen a few times. Its antigen is unknown. V lost 7 bases and J lost 7, with 17 bases in between. In germline, CDR1 is MNHNY, CDR2 SVGAGI (reference sequence). The CDR3 covers 15 residues. In the PCR, 60 Vbeta and 13 Jbeta primers were used. Clones were sequenced by immunoSEQ multiplex PCR, and TCRdb holds only the in-frame ones, with some missing. Found here are some 170,000 clones, 70% to 80% of them singletons; the top ten hold about 1%. This sequence originates from a woman between 40 and 50 years old in good health and CMV-seronegative. What was sequenced was PBMCs. The V and J genes are TRBV6-6 and TRBJ1-6; TRBD1 might be the D (6 bases). CDR3 loop: CASTPWLGANSPLHF. DNA for the CDR3: TGTGCCAGCACCCCCTGGCTGGGGGCGAATTCACCCCTCCACTTT.